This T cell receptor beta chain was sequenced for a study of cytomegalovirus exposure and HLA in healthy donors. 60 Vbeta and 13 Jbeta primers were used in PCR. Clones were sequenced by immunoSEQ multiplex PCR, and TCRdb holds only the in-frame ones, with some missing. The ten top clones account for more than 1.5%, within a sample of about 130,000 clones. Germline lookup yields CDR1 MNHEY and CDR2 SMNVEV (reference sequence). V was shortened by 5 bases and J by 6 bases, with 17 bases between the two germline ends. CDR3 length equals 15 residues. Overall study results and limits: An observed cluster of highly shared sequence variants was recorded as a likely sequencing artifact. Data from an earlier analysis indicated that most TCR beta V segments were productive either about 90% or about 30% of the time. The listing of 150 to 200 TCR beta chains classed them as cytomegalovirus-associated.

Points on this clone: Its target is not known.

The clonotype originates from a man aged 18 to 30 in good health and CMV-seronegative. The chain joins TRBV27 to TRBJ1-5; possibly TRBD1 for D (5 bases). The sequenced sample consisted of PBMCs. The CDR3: CASSPSRQLGQPQHF. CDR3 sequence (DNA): TGTGCCAGCAGTCCTAGTCGACAGTTAGGTCAGCCCCAGCATTTT.